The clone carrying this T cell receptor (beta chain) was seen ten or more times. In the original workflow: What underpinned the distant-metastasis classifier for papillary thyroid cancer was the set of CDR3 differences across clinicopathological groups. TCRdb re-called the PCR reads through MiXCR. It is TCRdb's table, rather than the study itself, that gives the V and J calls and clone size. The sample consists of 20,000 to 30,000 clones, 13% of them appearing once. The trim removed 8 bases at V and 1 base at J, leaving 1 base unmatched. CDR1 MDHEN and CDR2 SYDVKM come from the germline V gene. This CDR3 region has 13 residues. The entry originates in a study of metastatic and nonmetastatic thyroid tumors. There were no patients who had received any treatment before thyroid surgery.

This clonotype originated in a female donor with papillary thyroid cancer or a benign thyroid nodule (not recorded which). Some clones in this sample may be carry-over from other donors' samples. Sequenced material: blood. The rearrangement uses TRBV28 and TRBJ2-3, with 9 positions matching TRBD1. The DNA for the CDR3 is TGTGCCAGCCGGGACAGGGGCACAGATACGCAGTATTTT. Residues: CASRDRGTDTQYF.